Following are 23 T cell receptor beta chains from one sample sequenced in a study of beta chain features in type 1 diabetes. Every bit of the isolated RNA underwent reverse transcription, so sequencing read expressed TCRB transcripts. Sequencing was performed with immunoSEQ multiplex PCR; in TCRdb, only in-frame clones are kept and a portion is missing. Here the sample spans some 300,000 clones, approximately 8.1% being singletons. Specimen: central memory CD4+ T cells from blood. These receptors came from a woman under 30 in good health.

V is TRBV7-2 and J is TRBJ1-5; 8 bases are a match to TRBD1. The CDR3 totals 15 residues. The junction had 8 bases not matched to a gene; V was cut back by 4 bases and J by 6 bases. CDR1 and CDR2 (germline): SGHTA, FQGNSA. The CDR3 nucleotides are TGTGCCAGCAGCTCCCGGACAGGGCAGGGTCAGCCCCAGCATTTT. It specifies CASSSRTGQGQPQHF.

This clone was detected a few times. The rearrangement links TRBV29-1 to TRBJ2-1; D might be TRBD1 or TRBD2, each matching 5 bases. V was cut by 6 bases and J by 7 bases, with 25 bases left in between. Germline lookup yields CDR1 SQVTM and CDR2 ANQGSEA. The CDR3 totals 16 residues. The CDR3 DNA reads TGCAGCGTGGGGCCAGGGTGGGGGATGCCTAAGAATGAGCAGTTCTTC. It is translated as CSVGPGWGMPKNEQFF.

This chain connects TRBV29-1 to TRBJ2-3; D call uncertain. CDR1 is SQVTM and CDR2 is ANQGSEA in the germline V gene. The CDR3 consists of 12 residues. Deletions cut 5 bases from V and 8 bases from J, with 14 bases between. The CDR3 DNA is TGCAGCGTTTCAGAAGGAGCCGGTACGCAGTATTTT. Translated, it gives CSVSEGAGTQYF.

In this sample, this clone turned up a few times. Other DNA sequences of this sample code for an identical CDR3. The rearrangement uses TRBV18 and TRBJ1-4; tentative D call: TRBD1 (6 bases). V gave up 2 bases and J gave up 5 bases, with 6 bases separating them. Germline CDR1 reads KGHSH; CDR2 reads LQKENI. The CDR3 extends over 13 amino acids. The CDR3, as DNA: TGTGCCAGCTCACCAGGGGGCAATGAAAAACTGTTTTTT. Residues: CASSPGGNEKLFF.

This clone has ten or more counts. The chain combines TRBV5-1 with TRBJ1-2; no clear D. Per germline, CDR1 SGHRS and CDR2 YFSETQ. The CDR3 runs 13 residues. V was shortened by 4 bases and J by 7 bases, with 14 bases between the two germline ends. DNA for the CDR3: TGCGCCAGCAGCCGAGATAGTTCTACTGGCTACACCTTC. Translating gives CASSRDSSTGYTF.

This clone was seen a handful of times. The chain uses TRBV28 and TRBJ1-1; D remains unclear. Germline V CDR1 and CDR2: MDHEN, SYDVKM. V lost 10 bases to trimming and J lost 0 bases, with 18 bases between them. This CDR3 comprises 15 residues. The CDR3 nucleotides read TGTGCCACCGCCTTAGTTCAGGTCATGAACACTGAAGCTTTCTTT. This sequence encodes CATALVQVMNTEAFF.

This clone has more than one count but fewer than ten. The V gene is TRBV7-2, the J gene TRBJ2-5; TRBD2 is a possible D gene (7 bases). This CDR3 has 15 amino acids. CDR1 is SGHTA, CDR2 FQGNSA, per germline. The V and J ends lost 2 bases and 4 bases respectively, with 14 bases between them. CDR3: CASSLSAGALETQYF. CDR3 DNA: TGTGCCAGCAGCTTAAGCGCGGGGGCCCTAGAGACCCAGTACTTC.

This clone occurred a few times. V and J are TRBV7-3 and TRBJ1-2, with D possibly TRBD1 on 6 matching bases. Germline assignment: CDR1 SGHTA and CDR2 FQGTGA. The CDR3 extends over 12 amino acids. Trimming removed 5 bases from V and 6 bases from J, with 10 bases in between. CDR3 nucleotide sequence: TGTGCCAGCAGCCCTAACAGGGATGGCTACACCTTC. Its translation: CASSPNRDGYTF.

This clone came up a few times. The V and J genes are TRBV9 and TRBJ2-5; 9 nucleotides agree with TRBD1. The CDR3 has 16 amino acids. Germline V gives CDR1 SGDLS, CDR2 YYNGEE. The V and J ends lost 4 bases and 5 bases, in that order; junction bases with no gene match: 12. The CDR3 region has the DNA TGTGCCAGCAGCCCGTACCCGGGACAGGGCGGCGAGACCCAGTACTTC. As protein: CASSPYPGQGGETQYF.

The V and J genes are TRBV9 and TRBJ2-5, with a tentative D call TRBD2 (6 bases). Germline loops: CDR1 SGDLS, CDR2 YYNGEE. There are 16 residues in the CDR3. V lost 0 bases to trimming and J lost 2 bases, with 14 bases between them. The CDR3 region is CASSVELGTPQETQYF. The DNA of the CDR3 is TGTGCCAGCAGCGTAGAGTTGGGGACTCCACAAGAGACCCAGTACTTC.

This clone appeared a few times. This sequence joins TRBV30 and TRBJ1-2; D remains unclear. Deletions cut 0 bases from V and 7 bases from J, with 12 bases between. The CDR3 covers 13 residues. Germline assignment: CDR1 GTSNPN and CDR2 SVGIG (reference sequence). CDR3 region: CAWSVSIRFGYTF. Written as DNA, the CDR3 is TGTGCCTGGAGTGTAAGCATTCGGTTTGGCTACACCTTC.

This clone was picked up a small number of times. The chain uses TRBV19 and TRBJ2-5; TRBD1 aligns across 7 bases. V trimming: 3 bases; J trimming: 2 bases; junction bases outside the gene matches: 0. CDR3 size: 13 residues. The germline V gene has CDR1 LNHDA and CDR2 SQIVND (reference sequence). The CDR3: CASSMTGQETQYF. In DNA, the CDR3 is TGTGCCAGTAGTATGACAGGGCAAGAGACCCAGTACTTC.

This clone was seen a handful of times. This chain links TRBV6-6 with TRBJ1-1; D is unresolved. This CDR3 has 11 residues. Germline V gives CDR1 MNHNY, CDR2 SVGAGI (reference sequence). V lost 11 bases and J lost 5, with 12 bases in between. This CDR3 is CASGRNTEAFF. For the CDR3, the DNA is TGTGCCTCGGGTAGGAATACTGAAGCTTTCTTT.

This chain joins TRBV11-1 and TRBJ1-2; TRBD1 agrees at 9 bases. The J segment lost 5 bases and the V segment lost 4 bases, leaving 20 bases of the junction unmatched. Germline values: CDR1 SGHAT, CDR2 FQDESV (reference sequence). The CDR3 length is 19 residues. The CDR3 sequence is CASSSPGTGQAGTLYGYTF. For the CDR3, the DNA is TGTGCCAGCAGCTCCCCGGGGACAGGGCAGGCGGGCACTCTATATGGCTACACCTTC.

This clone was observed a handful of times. The CDR3 spells CASSYRQGNYEQYV. The CDR3 DNA is TGTGCCAGCAGTTACCGACAGGGCAACTACGAGCAGTACGTC. The chain employs TRBV6-5 and TRBJ2-7; 7 nucleotides match TRBD1. V gave up 2 bases and J gave up 3 bases; unmatched junction bases: 4. Germline lookup yields CDR1 MNHEY and CDR2 SVGAGI. The CDR3 sequence is 14 residues long.

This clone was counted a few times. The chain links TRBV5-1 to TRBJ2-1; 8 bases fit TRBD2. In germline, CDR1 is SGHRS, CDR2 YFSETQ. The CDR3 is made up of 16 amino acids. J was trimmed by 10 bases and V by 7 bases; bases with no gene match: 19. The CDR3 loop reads CASVPSAGVAAHEQFF. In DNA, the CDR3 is TGCGCCAGCGTCCCTTCAGCGGGGGTCGCGGCCCACGAGCAGTTCTTC.

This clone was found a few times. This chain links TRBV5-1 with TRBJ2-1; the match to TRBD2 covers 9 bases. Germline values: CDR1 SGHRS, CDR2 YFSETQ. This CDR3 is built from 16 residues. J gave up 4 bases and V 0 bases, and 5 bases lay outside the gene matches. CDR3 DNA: TGCGCCAGCAGCTTGGCCCTAGCGGGACCATACAATGAGCAGTTCTTC. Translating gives CASSLALAGPYNEQFF.

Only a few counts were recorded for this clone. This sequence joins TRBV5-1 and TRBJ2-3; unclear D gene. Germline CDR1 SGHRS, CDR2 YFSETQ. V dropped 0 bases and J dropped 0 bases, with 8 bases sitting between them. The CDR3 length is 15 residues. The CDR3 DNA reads TGCGCCAGCAGCTTGGACCTGGACAGCACAGATACGCAGTATTTT. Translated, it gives CASSLDLDSTDTQYF.

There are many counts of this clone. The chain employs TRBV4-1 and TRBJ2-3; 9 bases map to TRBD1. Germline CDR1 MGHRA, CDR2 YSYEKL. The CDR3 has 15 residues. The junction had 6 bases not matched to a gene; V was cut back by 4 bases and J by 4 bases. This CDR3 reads CASSRRDRAPDTQYF. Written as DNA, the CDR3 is TGCGCCAGCAGCCGCCGGGACAGGGCCCCAGATACGCAGTATTTT.

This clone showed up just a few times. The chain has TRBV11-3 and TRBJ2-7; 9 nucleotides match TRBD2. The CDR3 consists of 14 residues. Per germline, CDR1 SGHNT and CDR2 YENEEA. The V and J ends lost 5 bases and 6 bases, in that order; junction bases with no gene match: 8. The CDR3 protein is CASSPKGLAAEQYF. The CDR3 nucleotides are TGTGCCAGCAGCCCCAAGGGACTAGCCGCCGAGCAGTACTTC.

Written as DNA, the CDR3 is TGTGCCAGCAGAGGTCAGGGGGACTCACCCCTCCACTTT. Translation gives CASRGQGDSPLHF. V and J are TRBV6-6 and TRBJ1-6; 7 bases line up with TRBD1. This CDR3 has 13 residues. Germline trimming cut 6 bases from V and 10 bases from J; bases unmatched to any gene: 6. Looked up from germline, CDR1 is MNHNY and CDR2 is SVGAGI (reference sequence).

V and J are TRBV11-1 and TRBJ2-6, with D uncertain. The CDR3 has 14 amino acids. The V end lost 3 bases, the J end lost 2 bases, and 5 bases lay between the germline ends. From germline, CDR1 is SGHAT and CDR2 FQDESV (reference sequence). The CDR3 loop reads CASSFQAGANVLTF. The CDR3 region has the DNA TGTGCCAGCAGCTTCCAAGCTGGGGCCAACGTCCTGACTTTC.

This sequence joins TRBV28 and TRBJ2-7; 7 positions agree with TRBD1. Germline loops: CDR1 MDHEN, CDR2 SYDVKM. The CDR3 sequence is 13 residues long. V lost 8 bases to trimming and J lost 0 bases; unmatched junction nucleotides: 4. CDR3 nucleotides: TGTGCCAGCCGGACAGGCGGCTCCTACGAGCAGTACGTC. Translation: CASRTGGSYEQYV.